This T cell receptor (beta chain) was obtained from a study of T cell repertoires and HLA-DP antigens. CDR1 and CDR2 (germline): MNHEY, SVGAGI. With 4 bases clipped from V and 5 bases from J, the junction kept 7 bases outside the gene matches. The length of the CDR3 is 15 residues. As concerns this clone: Its antigen is as yet unknown.

General observations from the study: Average cumulative frequency of previously undetected clones was about 36% against one allele and about 52% against the other.

The assay was immunoSEQ multiplex PCR, and TCRdb's table has in-frame clones only and misses some. The table records around 100,000 clones, 92% of them present only once. The V and J genes are TRBV6-5 and TRBJ2-7; 11 bases map to TRBD1. Sequenced: CD4+ T cells from PBMCs. The receptor comes from a woman aged 18-30 years in good health and CMV-seronegative. CDR3 nucleotides: TGTGCCAGCAGTTCGTGGACAGGGGGCAACGACGAGCAGTACTTC. Its protein is CASSSWTGGNDEQYF.